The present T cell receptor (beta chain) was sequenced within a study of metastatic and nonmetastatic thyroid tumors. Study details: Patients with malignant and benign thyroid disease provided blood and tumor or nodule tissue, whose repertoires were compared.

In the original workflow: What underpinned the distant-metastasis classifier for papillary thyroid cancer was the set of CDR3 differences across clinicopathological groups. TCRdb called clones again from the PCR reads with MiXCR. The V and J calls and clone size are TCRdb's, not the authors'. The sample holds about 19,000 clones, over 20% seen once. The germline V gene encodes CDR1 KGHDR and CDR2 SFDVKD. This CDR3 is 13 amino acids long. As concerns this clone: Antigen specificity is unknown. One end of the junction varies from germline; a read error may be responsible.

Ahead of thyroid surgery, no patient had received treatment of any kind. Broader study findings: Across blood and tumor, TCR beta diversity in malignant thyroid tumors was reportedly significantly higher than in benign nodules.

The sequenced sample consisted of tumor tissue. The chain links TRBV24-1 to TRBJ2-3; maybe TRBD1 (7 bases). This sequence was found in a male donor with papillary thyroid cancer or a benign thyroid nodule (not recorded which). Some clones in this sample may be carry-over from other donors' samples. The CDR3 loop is CATRDSSTDTPYF. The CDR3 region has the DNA TGTGCCACGCGGGACAGTAGCACAGATACGCCGTATTTT.